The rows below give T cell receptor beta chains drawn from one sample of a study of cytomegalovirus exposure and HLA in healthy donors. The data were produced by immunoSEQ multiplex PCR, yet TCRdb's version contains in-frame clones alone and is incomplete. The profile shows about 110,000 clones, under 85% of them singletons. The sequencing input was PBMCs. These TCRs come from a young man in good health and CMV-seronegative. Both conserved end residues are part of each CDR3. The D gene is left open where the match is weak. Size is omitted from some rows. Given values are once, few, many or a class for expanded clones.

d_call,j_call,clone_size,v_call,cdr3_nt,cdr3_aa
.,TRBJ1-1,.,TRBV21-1,TGTGCCAGCAGCAGCCGGAAACAGGGTATCACTGAAGCTTTCTTT,CASSSRKQGITEAFF
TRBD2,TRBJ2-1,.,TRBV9,TGTGCCAGCAGCGTAGATAGCGGGAACTTCAATGAGCAGTTCTTC,CASSVDSGNFNEQFF
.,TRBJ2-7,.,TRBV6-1,TGTGCCAGCAGTGTCCCAGGGACCTACGAGCAGTACTTC,CASSVPGTYEQYF
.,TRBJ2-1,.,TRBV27,TGTGCCAGCAGTCCGTGCTACAATGAGCAGTTCTTC,CASSPCYNEQFF
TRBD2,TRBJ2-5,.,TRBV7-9,TGTGCCAGCAGCTCGCCGGGGGGTCAAGAGACCCAGTACTTC,CASSSPGGQETQYF
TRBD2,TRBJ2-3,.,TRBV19,TGTGCCAGTAGTATGAGCCTAGCGGGAGAAGTTACGCAGTATTTT,CASSMSLAGEVTQYF
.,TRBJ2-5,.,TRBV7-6,TGTGCCAGCAGCTTAGGAGTAGGCAGCCTACAGGGGACCCAGTACTTC,CASSLGVGSLQGTQYF
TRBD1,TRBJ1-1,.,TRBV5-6,TGTGCCAGCACTTCCCCCCTACAGGGGTCGAACACTGAAGCTTTCTTT,CASTSPLQGSNTEAFF
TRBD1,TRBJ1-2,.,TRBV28,TGTGCCAGTACAGGGGGTGATGGCTACACCTTC,CASTGGDGYTF
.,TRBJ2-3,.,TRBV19,TGTGCCAGTAGTATCGCCCAATTTGGCAATACGCAGTATTTT,CASSIAQFGNTQYF
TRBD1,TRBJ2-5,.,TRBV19,TGTGCCAGTAGTACAACAGGGGTAAGAGAGACCCAGTACTTC,CASSTTGVRETQYF
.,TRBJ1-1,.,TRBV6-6,TGTGCCAGCAGTTACTCGAGGCAGACTGAAGCTTTCTTT,CASSYSRQTEAFF
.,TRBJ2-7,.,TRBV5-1,TGCGCCAGCAGCTTGACAGGGACCGGCGAGCAGTACTTC,CASSLTGTGEQYF
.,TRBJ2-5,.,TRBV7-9,TGTGCCAGCAGCTTAGTGGACTCTCGCGAGACCCAGTACTTC,CASSLVDSRETQYF
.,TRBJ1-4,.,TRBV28,TGTGCCAGCCGCCTAGATATGCAGTGGCGTAATGAAAAACTGTTTTTT,CASRLDMQWRNEKLFF
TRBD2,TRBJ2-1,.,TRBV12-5,TGTGCTAGTGGTTTGGTACTCCCTAGCGGTTACAATGAGCAGTTCTTC,CASGLVLPSGYNEQFF
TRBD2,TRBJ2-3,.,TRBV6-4,TGTGCCAGCAGTGACGGGACTAGCGGCACAGATACGCAGTATTTT,CASSDGTSGTDTQYF
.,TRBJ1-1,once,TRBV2,TGTGCCAGCAGCGGGGGGACGGGCGCTGAAGCTTTCTTT,CASSGGTGAEAFF
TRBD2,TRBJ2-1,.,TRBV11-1,TGTGCCAGCAGCTTACTACAGACTAGCGGACCCAATGAGCAGTTCTTC,CASSLLQTSGPNEQFF
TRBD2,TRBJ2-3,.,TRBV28,TGTGCCAGCAGTTCAGCGGGGCTTAGCACAGATACGCAGTATTTT,CASSSAGLSTDTQYF
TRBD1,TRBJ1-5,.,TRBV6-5,TGTGCCAGCAGTTACAGTACAGGGGGCGGTCAGCCCCAGCATTTT,CASSYSTGGGQPQHF